This T cell receptor (beta chain) was sequenced in a study of response to subunit inactivated influenza vaccine. As for this clonotype: Its specificity is unknown.

Per the germline V gene, CDR1 is KGHDR and CDR2 is SFDVKD. V lost 9 bases to trimming and J lost 3 bases; unmatched junction nucleotides: 3. This CDR3 is built from 14 residues. Study-wide findings and caveats: The authors put forward the suggestion that each seasonal influenza vaccination may bring in only a limited number of new T cells.

TCRdb processed the RT-PCR reads anew with MiXCR; each CDR3 protein has one entry. Here the sample spans more than 700,000 distinct CDR3 sequences, 21% being singletons. The clonotype comes from a man over 45 who received an inactivated influenza vaccine. The specimen comprised PBMCs from blood, sampled 4 to 6 days after vaccination. The rearrangement joins TRBV24-1 to TRBJ2-1; 11 bases match TRBD2. CDR3 region: CATRSGRDYNEQFF. DNA of the CDR3: TGTGCCACCCGTAGCGGGAGGGACTACAATGAGCAGTTCTTC.